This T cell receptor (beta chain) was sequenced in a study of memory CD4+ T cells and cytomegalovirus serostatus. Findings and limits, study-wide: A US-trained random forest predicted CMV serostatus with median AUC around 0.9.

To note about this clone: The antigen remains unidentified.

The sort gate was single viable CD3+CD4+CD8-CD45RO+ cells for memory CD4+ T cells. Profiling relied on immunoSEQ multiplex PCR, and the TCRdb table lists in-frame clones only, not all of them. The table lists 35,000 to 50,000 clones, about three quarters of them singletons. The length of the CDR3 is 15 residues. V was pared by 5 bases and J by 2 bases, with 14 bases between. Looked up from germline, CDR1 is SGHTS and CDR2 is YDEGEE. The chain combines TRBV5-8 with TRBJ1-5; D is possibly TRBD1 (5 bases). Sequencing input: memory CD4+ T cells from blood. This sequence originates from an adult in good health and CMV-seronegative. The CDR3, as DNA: TGTGCCAGCAGACTTCAGGGTGAGGGCAATCAGCCCCAGCATTTT. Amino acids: CASRLQGEGNQPQHF.